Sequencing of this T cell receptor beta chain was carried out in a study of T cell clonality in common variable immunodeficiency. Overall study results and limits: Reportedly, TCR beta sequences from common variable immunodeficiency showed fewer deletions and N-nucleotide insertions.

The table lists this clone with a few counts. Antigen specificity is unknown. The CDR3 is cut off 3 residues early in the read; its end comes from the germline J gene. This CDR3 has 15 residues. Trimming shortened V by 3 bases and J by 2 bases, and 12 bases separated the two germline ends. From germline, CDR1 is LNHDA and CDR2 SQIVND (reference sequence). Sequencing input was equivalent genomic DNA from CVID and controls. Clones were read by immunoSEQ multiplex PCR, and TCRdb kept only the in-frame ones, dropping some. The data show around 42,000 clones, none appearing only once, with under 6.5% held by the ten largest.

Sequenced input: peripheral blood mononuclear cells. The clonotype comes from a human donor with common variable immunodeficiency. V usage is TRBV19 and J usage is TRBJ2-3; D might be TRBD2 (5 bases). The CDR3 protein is CASSIGVTYTDTQYF. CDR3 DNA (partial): TGTGCCAGTAGTATCGGGGTTACCTACACAGATACG.